This T cell receptor (beta chain) came from a study of identical twins. Template switching added a universal primer site; cDNA carried unique molecular identifiers. TCRdb passed the 5' RACE reads through MiXCR, listing each CDR3 protein once. The data hold about 300,000 distinct CDR3 sequences, with approximately 13% observed a single time. This clonotype was seen a handful of times. Its antigen is still unknown. Between the trimmed V and J ends, which lost 5 bases and 3 bases, there was a span of 13 bases. There are 13 residues in the CDR3. From germline, CDR1 is DFQATT and CDR2 SNEGSKA (reference sequence). Whole-study findings and limits: Cord blood beta clonotypes present at high abundance carried fewer insertions; no such pattern appeared in memory repertoires.

This sample was also put to use in a study of yellow fever vaccine responses in identical twins. That report notes: Vaccine-induced T cell responses in twins were reportedly observed to appear partly convergent, partly personalized.

The sequenced sample was CD8+ T cells sorted from blood. This receptor was obtained from a woman aged 18-35 years in good health. V gene TRBV20-1 combines with J gene TRBJ1-2; TRBD1 might be the D (5 bases). This chain's CDR3 is CSARDGEDYGYTF. The CDR3 DNA reads TGCAGTGCTCGGGACGGGGAGGACTATGGCTACACCTTC.